The 18 T cell receptor beta chains below come from one sample, sequenced in a study of blood T cell repertoires in COVID-19. The repertoire was sequenced with immunoSEQ multiplex PCR; TCRdb's copy has only in-frame clones and lacks some. The sample records under 250,000 clones, about nine tenths being singletons. The sequencing input was peripheral blood. The receptor source for this set is a middle-aged man with acute or convalescent COVID-19.

J is TRBJ2-5 and V is TRBV14, with 8 bases fitting TRBD1. The CDR3 is made up of 15 amino acids. V trimming: 4 bases; J trimming: 4 bases; junction bases outside the gene matches: 8. The V gene's germline CDR1 is SGHDN and CDR2 FVKESK. The CDR3 sequence: CASSPQGAFIETQYF. In DNA form, the CDR3 reads TGTGCCAGCAGCCCTCAGGGGGCTTTCATAGAGACCCAGTACTTC.

The chain links TRBV5-1 to TRBJ2-4; 7 positions match TRBD2. CDR1 is SGHRS, CDR2 YFSETQ, per germline. Trimming removed 0 bases from V and 8 bases from J; junction bases left unmatched: 8. The CDR3 is 15 residues long. The DNA for the CDR3 is TGCGCCAGCAGCTTGGCCCGGGGGAGGGGAGACATTCAGTACTTC. Its translation: CASSLARGRGDIQYF.

The genes are TRBV27 and TRBJ2-2, with TRBD2 identical over 8 bases. Unmatched junction bases numbered 5, after V lost 3 bases and J lost 5 bases. The CDR3 has 15 amino acids. Germline lookup yields CDR1 MNHEY and CDR2 SMNVEV (reference sequence). The CDR3 reads CASSFREGITGELFF. As DNA, the CDR3 is TGTGCCAGCAGTTTTCGGGAGGGAATAACCGGGGAGCTGTTTTTT.

The genes are TRBV5-1 and TRBJ1-4; 10 bases align to TRBD1. The germline CDR1 and CDR2 sequences are SGHRS and YFSETQ. The CDR3 runs to 15 residues. The ends lost 4 bases at V and 7 bases at J; junction bases unmatched: 7. The CDR3: CASSGQGEGGEKLFF. CDR3 nucleotide sequence: TGCGCCAGCAGCGGACAGGGGGAAGGCGGTGAAAAACTGTTTTTT.

The chain combines TRBV25-1 with TRBJ1-1; TRBD1 is a possible D gene (6 bases). CDR1 MGHDK and CDR2 SYGVNS come from the germline V gene. The CDR3 has 14 residues. The ends were cut back, 8 bases at V and 4 bases at J, with 17 bases in the middle. CDR3 coding DNA: TGTGCCAGCCGCCGGGCAGGGGTGGGCACTGAAGCTTTCTTT. It specifies CASRRAGVGTEAFF. The whole variable domain, remainder taken from reference TRBV25-1 and TRBJ1-1, is EADIYQTPRYLVIGTGKKITLECSQTMGHDKMYWYQQDPGMELHLIHYSYGVNSTEKGDLSSESTVSRIRTEHFPLTLESARPSHTSQYLCASRRAGVGTEAFFGQGTRLTVV.

This chain uses TRBV5-1 with TRBJ2-3; 15 positions agree with TRBD2. Germline CDR1 and CDR2: SGHRS and YFSETQ. V shed 4 bases, J shed 0 bases, and the junction held 6 bases outside the gene matches. This CDR3 has 18 residues. CDR3 in DNA: TGCGCCAGCAGCGTCGGACTAGCGGGGGGGCATAGCACAGATACGCAGTATTTT. Protein product: CASSVGLAGGHSTDTQYF.

The chain joins TRBV3-1 (or the pseudogene TRBV3-2) to TRBJ1-1; no definite D call. The CDR3 is 15 residues long. The germline CDR1 and CDR2 sequences are LGHDT and YNNKEL (reference sequence). With 3 bases removed from V and 4 bases from J, the gap between germline ends came to 15 bases. The CDR3 sequence: CASSQEGFWGTEAFF. The CDR3 DNA sequence: TGTGCCAGCAGCCAGGAGGGCTTCTGGGGCACTGAAGCTTTCTTT.

This sequence joins TRBV10-2 and TRBJ2-7; 8 bases match TRBD2. There are 13 residues in the CDR3. In germline, CDR1 is WSHSY, CDR2 SAAADI. With 2 bases clipped from V and 6 bases from J, the junction kept 3 bases outside the gene matches. The CDR3 loop is CASSEVRGGEQYF. CDR3 DNA sequence: TGCGCCAGCAGTGAGGTACGGGGGGGCGAGCAGTACTTC.

The gene calls are TRBV6-4 and TRBJ1-5, with 10 positions matching TRBD1. Germline lookup yields CDR1 MRHNA and CDR2 SNTAGT. The ends lost 7 bases at V and 7 bases at J; junction bases unmatched: 7. The CDR3 spans 14 residues. The CDR3 protein is CASNLDRGSQPQHF. Written as DNA, the CDR3 is TGTGCCAGCAACCTGGACAGGGGGAGCCAGCCCCAGCATTTT.

The genes are TRBV5-1 and TRBJ2-1; D gene unclear. The V gene's germline CDR1 is SGHRS and CDR2 YFSETQ. The CDR3 spans 15 residues. Trimming stripped 0 bases from V and 0 bases from J, with 7 bases between. CDR3 nucleotide sequence: TGCGCCAGCAGCTTGGACCCGGGCTCCTACAATGAGCAGTTCTTC. Amino acid sequence: CASSLDPGSYNEQFF.

The CDR3 nucleotides are TGTGCCAGCTCGTCATCCCCTAGGGGGTTAGGTGGAAACACCATATATTTT. Protein sequence: CASSSSPRGLGGNTIYF. The chain uses TRBV18 and TRBJ1-3; tentatively, D is TRBD1 (6 bases). CDR3 length: 17 residues. The germline gives CDR1 KGHSH, CDR2 LQKENI. Trimming removed 6 bases from V and 3 bases from J, with 21 bases in between.

The chain links TRBV3-1 (or the pseudogene TRBV3-2) to TRBJ2-5; 9 positions match TRBD2. The CDR3 is made up of 16 amino acids. The germline V gene has CDR1 LGHDT and CDR2 YNNKEL (reference sequence). The V gene end was trimmed by 1 base and the J gene end by 4 bases; junction bases not matched to a gene: 7. DNA of the CDR3: TGTGCCAGCAGCCAAGGAGGCGGGGGGGCCAGAGAGACCCAGTACTTC. Its protein product is CASSQGGGGARETQYF.

V usage is TRBV15 and J usage is TRBJ1-1; D is unresolved. Germline V gives CDR1 LNHNV, CDR2 YYDKDF (reference sequence). The germline V and J ends were trimmed by 0 bases and 10 bases, with 9 bases remaining between them. The CDR3 has 12 amino acids. The CDR3 is CATSRERAIAFF. In DNA form, the CDR3 reads TGTGCCACCAGCAGAGAGCGGGCTATAGCTTTCTTT.

The V and J genes are TRBV4-1 and TRBJ2-5, with D possibly being TRBD2 (5 bases). Deletions cut 1 base from V and 1 base from J, with 19 bases between. Germline V lookup: CDR1 MGHRA, CDR2 YSYEKL. The CDR3 totals 18 residues. Here the CDR3 reads CASSQAYGSWESQETQYF. DNA of the CDR3: TGCGCCAGCAGCCAAGCCTACGGGTCGTGGGAGAGCCAAGAGACCCAGTACTTC.

Comments on this clone: Additional DNA sequences in this sample encode the identical CDR3. The CDR3 region is CASSLRSRTGELFF. The CDR3 DNA is TGTGCCAGCAGTTTACGGAGCCGCACCGGGGAGCTGTTTTTT. The chain carries TRBV27 and TRBJ2-2, with D hard to call. Trimming left V 2 bases short and J 4 bases short, with 8 bases between. Germline V gives CDR1 MNHEY, CDR2 SMNVEV (reference sequence). There are 14 residues in the CDR3.

The chain employs TRBV3-1 (or the pseudogene TRBV3-2) and TRBJ2-2; unclear D gene. V was cut by 1 base and J by 3 bases, with 3 bases left in between. CDR1 is LGHDT and CDR2 is YNNKEL in the germline V gene (reference sequence). The CDR3 contains 13 residues. This chain's CDR3 is CASSQADTGELFF. CDR3 coding DNA: TGTGCCAGCAGCCAAGCAGACACCGGGGAGCTGTTTTTT.

The chain joins TRBV6-5 to TRBJ1-1, with D hard to call. Germline V gives CDR1 MNHEY, CDR2 SVGAGI. Between the trimmed V and J ends, which lost 0 bases and 5 bases, there was a span of 7 bases. CDR3 size: 13 residues. The CDR3 spells CASSYSPGTEAFF. The CDR3 DNA reads TGTGCCAGCAGTTACTCGCCGGGGACTGAAGCTTTCTTT.

This chain uses TRBV24-1 with TRBJ2-7; possible D gene TRBD2, 5 bases. CDR3 length: 16 amino acids. Germline CDR1 reads KGHDR; CDR2 reads SFDVKD. V lost 4 bases to trimming and J lost 3 bases, with 18 bases between them. CDR3 region: CATSESYNGIDYEQYF. The CDR3 DNA follows: TGTGCCACCAGTGAGTCCTACAACGGGATCGACTACGAGCAGTACTTC.